This T cell receptor (beta chain) was sequenced in a study of low-dose radiotherapy and immunotherapy resistance in tumors. On the study more broadly: Cohort 1 got 0.5 Gy per fraction every 2 weeks, 6.5 Gy in total. The regimen for patients comprised intravenous nivolumab 240 mg every two weeks plus intravenous ipilimumab 1 mg/kg every six weeks.

At least ten counts were recorded for this clonotype. TRAV- and TRBV-specific primers, spanning alpha and beta chains, primed first-strand cDNA. TCRs underwent 20 PCR cycles of amplification with a constant-region primer and V-primer adapter. TCRdb used MiXCR to reprocess the reads, holding one entry per CDR3 protein. The repertoire consists of 64,000 or so distinct CDR3 sequences, with around a third occurring once and the leading ten covering 11%. The CDR3 extends over 12 amino acids. Germline V gene sequence: CDR1 KGHDR, CDR2 SFDVKD. Deletions cut 1 base from V and 9 bases from J, with 7 bases between. Time point reported: before trial treatment. Eligibility was restricted to patients presenting with advanced solid tumors that lacked tumor-infiltrating lymphocytes.

This sample comprised PBMCs, obtained before treatment. This chain joins TRBV24-1 and TRBJ2-3; maybe TRBD1 (5 bases). This clonotype was sampled from a female donor with ovarian cancer. The CDR3 spells CATSDFQGTQYF. CDR3 bases: TGTGCCACCAGTGATTTCCAGGGAACGCAGTATTTT.